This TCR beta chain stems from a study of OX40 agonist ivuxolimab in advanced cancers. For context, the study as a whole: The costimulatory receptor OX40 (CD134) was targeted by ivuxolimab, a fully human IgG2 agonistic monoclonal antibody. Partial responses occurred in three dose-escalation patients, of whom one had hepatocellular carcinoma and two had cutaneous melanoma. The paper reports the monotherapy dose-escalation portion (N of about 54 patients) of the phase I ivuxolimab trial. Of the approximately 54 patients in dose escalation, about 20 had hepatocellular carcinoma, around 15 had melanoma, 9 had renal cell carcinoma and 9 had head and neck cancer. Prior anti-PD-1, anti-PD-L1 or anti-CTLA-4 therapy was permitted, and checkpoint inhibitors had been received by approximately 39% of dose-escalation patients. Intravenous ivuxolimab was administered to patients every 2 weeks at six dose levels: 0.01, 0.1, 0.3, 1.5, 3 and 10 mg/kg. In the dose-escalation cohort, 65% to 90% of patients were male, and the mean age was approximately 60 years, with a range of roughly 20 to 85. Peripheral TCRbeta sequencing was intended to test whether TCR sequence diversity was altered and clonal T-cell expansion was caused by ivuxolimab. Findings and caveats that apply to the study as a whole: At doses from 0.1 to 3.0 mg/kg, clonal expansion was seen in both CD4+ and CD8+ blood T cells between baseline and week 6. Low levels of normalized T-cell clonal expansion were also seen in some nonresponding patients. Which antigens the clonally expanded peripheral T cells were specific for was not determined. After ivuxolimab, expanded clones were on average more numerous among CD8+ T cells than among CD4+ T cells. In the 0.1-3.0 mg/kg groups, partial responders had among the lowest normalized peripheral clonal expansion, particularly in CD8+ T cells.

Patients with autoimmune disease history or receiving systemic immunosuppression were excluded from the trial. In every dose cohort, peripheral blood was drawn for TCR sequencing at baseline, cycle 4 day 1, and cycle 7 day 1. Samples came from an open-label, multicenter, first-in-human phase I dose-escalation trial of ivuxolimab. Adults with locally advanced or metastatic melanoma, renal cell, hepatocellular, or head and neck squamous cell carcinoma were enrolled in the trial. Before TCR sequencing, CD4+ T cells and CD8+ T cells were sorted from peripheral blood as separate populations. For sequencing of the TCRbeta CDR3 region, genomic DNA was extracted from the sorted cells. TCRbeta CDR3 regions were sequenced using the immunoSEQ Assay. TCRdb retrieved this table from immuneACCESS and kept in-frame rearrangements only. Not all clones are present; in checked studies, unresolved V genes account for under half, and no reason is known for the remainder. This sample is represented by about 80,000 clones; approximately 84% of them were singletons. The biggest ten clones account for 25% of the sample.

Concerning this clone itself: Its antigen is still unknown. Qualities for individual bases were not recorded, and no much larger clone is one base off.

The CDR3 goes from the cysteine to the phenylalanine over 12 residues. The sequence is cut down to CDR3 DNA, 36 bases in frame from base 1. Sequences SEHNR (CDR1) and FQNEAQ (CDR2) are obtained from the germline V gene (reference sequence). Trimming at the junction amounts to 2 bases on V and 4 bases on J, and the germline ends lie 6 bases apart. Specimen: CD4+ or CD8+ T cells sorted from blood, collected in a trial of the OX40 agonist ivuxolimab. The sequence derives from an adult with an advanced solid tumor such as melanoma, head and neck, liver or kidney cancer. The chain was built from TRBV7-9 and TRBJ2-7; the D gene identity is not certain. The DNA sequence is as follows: TGTGCCAGCAGCTTATCGAGGTACGAGCAGTACTTC. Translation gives CASSLSRYEQYF.